The 4 T cell receptor beta chains below all came from one sample that was sequenced in a study of PD-L1 blockade in urothelial cancer (dated by TCRdb to the late 2010s). The library was produced with the immunoSEQ multiplex PCR assay. TCRdb re-hosts the immuneACCESS table, in-frame sequences only. Its copies lack some clones; in the studies checked, an unresolved V gene accounts for under half of them, and the cause for the rest is not known. The sample table lists tens of thousands of clones, approximately 90% of them with a count of one. Roughly 8.2% of the sample rests with the top ten. Sequencing was performed on PBMCs, taken around atezolizumab (anti-PD-L1) treatment. Receptors originate from a man aged 55 to 69 with urothelial cancer.

The chain combines TRBV28 with TRBJ2-1, with 7 positions matching TRBD1. Germline values: CDR1 MDHEN, CDR2 SYDVKM. The CDR3 extends over 16 amino acids. V shed 4 bases and J 8 bases; nucleotides not matched to a gene: 14. The CDR3 loop is CASSSRTGNRYYEQFF. The CDR3 DNA sequence: TGTGCCAGCAGTTCCCGGACAGGCAACCGGTATTATGAGCAGTTCTTC.

This chain uses TRBV27 with TRBJ2-5; 11 bases fit TRBD2. This CDR3 contains 16 residues. CDR1 is MNHEY, CDR2 SMNVEV, per germline (reference sequence). Trimming took 6 bases from V and 9 from J; bases not matched to a gene: 15. For the CDR3, the DNA is TGTGCCAGCAGCAGTTACGGGACTAGCGGTCCGTGGGCCCAGTACTTC. It encodes CASSSYGTSGPWAQYF.

The chain is built from TRBV28 and TRBJ1-1, with D possibly being TRBD1 (6 bases). CDR1 and CDR2 from the germline V gene are MDHEN and SYDVKM. The CDR3 runs 14 residues. Trimming took 5 bases from V and 7 from J, leaving 17 bases between them. The CDR3 is CASSRVDRFIEAFF. As DNA, the CDR3 is TGTGCCAGCAGTCGAGTCGACAGGTTCATTGAAGCTTTCTTT.

The V call is TRBV18, the J call TRBJ2-5; 9 nucleotides match TRBD1. The CDR3 consists of 13 residues. V shed 5 bases, J shed 5 bases, and the junction held 3 bases outside the gene matches. CDR1 is KGHSH, CDR2 LQKENI, per germline. The CDR3 spells CASSAGQGETQYF. The CDR3 coding sequence is TGTGCCAGCTCAGCGGGACAGGGCGAGACCCAGTACTTC.